The clone carrying this TCR beta chain appeared a few times. This sample is part of a study of blood T cell repertoires in COVID-19. In the authors' methods: Estimates of nucleated cell counts were drawn from the amplification of reference gene primers. Repertoires were generated with immunoSEQ multiplex PCR, while TCRdb's copy carries only in-frame clones and drops some. Clonal size and the V and J genes are those of that table, whereas D and trimming came from the DNA. The sample includes some 300,000 clones, around four fifths of them seen just once. The CDR3 sequence is 15 residues long. Per germline, CDR1 MNHEY and CDR2 SVGEGT. The junction had 5 bases not matched to a gene; V was cut back by 5 bases and J by 1 base.

The TCR sequence derives from a woman between 50 and 59 years old with active or convalescent COVID-19. Sequenced material: peripheral blood. The chain employs TRBV6-2 or TRBV6-3 and TRBJ2-1; TRBD2 aligns across 7 bases. DNA for the CDR3: TGTGCCAGCAGTCAGAGCGGGGTGTCCTACAATGAGCAGTTCTTC. Protein product: CASSQSGVSYNEQFF.